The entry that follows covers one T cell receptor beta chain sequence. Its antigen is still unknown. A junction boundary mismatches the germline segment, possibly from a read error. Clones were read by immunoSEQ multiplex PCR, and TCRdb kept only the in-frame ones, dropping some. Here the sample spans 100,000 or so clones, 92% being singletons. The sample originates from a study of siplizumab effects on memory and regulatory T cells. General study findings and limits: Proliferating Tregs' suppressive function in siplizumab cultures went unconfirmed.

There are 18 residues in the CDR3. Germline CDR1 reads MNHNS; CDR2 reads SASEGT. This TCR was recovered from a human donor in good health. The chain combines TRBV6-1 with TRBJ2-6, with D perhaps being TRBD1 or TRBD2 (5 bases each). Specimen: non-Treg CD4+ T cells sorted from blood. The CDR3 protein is CASSDRDAGSSGTNVLTF. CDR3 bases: TGTGCCAGCAGTGATAGGGACGCCGGCTCCTCTGGGACCAACGTCCTGACTTTC.